This T cell receptor beta chain was sequenced during a study of CXCR3-negative and CXCR3-positive naive CD8 T cells. Note on this clonotype: What it recognizes is unknown.

cDNA libraries for TRB were generated by 5' RACE incorporating UMI labels. TCRdb reprocessed the 5' RACE reads, with one entry per CDR3 protein and no DNA. The sample table includes about 56,000 distinct CDR3 sequences. General study findings and limits: Memory cells differed in TRBV-TRBJ usage, but naive CXCR3-negative and CXCR3-positive cells had similar usage.

CDR3 length: 18 amino acids. Germline-derived CDR1 and CDR2 are SQVTM and ANQGSEA. The J gene is TRBJ2-3, the V gene TRBV29-1; TCRdb returns TRBD2, unconfirmable since there is no DNA. Sequencing was done on a sample of memory CD8+ T cells from blood. The TCR comes from a human donor in good health. Some clones in this sample may be carry-over from other donors' samples. The CDR3 is CSVEGYRDGRGLTDTQYF.